Sequencing of this T cell receptor (beta chain) was carried out in a study of cytomegalovirus exposure and HLA in healthy donors. Broader study findings: Beyond CMV serostatus, there was no information to go on about immune exposure. From TCR beta sequences, most subjects' HLA-A and HLA-B alleles were reportedly predicted accurately.

PCR was performed using 60 Vbeta and 13 Jbeta primers. This table comes from immunoSEQ multiplex PCR, and its TCRdb copy is limited to in-frame clones, with some not included. The sample has roughly 100,000 clones; around 76% are singletons. CDR1 and CDR2 from the germline V gene are SGHTA and FQGNSA. V was shortened by 2 bases and J by 3 bases, with 8 bases between the two germline ends. The CDR3 runs to 14 residues. Unrecorded immune exposures were likely, despite nominal health at sampling. A word on this clone: Its antigen is not identified.

The sample consisted of PBMCs. The sequence was obtained from a man in his forties or fifties in good health and CMV-seropositive. The chain combines TRBV7-2 with TRBJ1-5; D might be TRBD1 (5 bases). The CDR3 sequence is CASSLKQDNQPQHF. CDR3 DNA sequence: TGTGCCAGCAGCTTAAAACAGGACAATCAGCCCCAGCATTTT.